The table lists the clone carrying this T cell receptor (beta chain) with a count of one. Its antigen is not identified. The assay was immunoSEQ multiplex PCR, and TCRdb's table has in-frame clones only and misses some. The sample lists around 70,000 clones, 85% to 95% occurring once. These data are taken from a study of lymphopenia after photon versus proton radiotherapy. V lost 0 bases to trimming and J lost 5 bases; unmatched junction nucleotides: 4. The CDR3 is 15 residues long. The germline CDR1 and CDR2 sequences are SGHDN and FVKESK. Findings of the study overall: Post-nadir TCR diversity decline inversely tracked overall survival among those who died. Better survival with proton therapy was suggested as possible, not demonstrated.

The genes are TRBV14 and TRBJ1-2; TRBD1 aligns across 9 bases. The TCR was taken from a woman aged 40 to 49 with cholangiocarcinoma. This material consisted of peripheral blood, taken from a patient treated with photon-based radiotherapy. CDR3 nucleotide sequence: TGTGCCAGCAGCCAAGAGGGGACAGGGTATTATGGCTACACCTTC. Its protein product is CASSQEGTGYYGYTF.